These T cell receptor beta chains were read from a single sample in a study of blood T cell repertoires in COVID-19. This table comes from immunoSEQ multiplex PCR, and its TCRdb copy is limited to in-frame clones, with some not included. Among fewer than 300,000 clones listed, roughly 85% were seen once. Material for sequencing was peripheral blood. These receptors were obtained from a human donor in a cohort sampled during active COVID-19. Both conserved end residues are part of each CDR3. The D gene is left open where the match is weak. Not every row has a clone size; where given, it reads once, few, many or a size class.

V gene	J gene	D gene	clone size	CDR3 protein	CDR3 DNA
TRBV19	TRBJ2-1	.	.	CASSLRYNEQFF	TGTGCCAGTAGTCTCCGCTACAATGAGCAGTTCTTC
TRBV18	TRBJ2-4	.	.	CASSPPDSIAKNIQYF	TGTGCCAGCTCACCCCCGGACAGCATAGCCAAAAACATTCAGTACTTC
TRBV7-2	TRBJ2-2	TRBD2	.	CASSLESGRAGELFF	TGTGCCAGCAGCTTAGAGAGCGGGAGGGCCGGGGAGCTGTTTTTT
TRBV10-3	TRBJ2-7	TRBD2	.	CAISGASGRHLSYEQYF	TGTGCCATCAGTGGGGCTAGCGGGAGGCATCTCTCCTACGAGCAGTACTTC
TRBV6-2/TRBV6-3	TRBJ1-6	TRBD1	.	CASSHLRDSNSPLHF	TGTGCCAGCAGTCACCTCCGGGACAGTAATTCACCCCTCCACTTT
TRBV12-3/TRBV12-4	TRBJ1-2	.	.	CASSSNTDGYTF	TGTGCCAGCAGTTCAAATACGGATGGCTACACCTTC
TRBV7-9	TRBJ2-5	TRBD2	.	CASSLSAGGETQYF	TGTGCCAGCAGCTTATCTGCGGGAGGGGAGACCCAGTACTTC
TRBV5-5	TRBJ1-2	.	.	CASSFGGLGYGYTF	TGTGCCAGCAGCTTCGGGGGGCTCGGCTATGGCTACACCTTC
TRBV7-9	TRBJ1-1	.	.	CASSLPQITEAFF	TGTGCCAGCAGCTTACCACAGATCACTGAAGCTTTCTTT
TRBV28	TRBJ2-4	.	once	CASSFGGFSSKNIQYF	TGTGCCAGCAGTTTCGGAGGGTTTTCAAGCAAAAACATTCAGTACTTC
TRBV30	TRBJ2-1	.	.	CAWSVGGGTTINGPYNEQFF	TGTGCCTGGAGTGTAGGAGGCGGGACCACAATTAACGGCCCCTACAATGAGCAGTTCTTC
TRBV5-4	TRBJ2-3	.	.	CASSLGGLSTDTQYF	TGTGCCAGCAGCTTGGGCGGGCTCAGCACAGATACGCAGTATTTT
TRBV19	TRBJ2-1	.	once	CASKGEAGRSEQFF	TGTGCCAGTAAGGGTGAGGCGGGTCGGTCGGAGCAGTTCTTC
TRBV18	TRBJ2-3	TRBD1	.	CASSPQGRGDTQYF	TGTGCCAGCTCACCCCAGGGCAGGGGGGATACGCAGTATTTT
TRBV15	TRBJ1-1	.	.	CATSGLWENTEAFF	TGTGCCACCAGCGGACTGTGGGAGAACACTGAAGCTTTCTTT
TRBV6-5	TRBJ2-2	TRBD1	.	CASSRTGQNTGELFF	TGTGCCAGCTCCAGGACAGGGCAAAACACCGGGGAGCTGTTTTTT
TRBV14	TRBJ1-5	TRBD1	.	CASSPTKPRDRAPNQPQHF	TGTGCCAGCAGTCCTACAAAACCCCGGGACAGGGCCCCCAATCAGCCCCAGCATTTT
TRBV5-4	TRBJ2-3	.	.	CASSHRTTRDGTQYF	TGTGCCAGCAGCCATCGGACTACCAGAGATGGTACGCAGTATTTT
TRBV19	TRBJ1-1	TRBD1	once	CASRTTGEAFF	TGTGCCAGTAGAACGACAGGGGAAGCTTTCTTT
TRBV20-1	TRBJ2-7	TRBD1	once	CSASKWGTGSSYEQYF	TGCAGTGCTAGTAAGTGGGGGACAGGTTCCTCCTACGAGCAGTACTTC
TRBV2	TRBJ2-1	.	.	CASREGRLNEQFF	TGTGCCAGCAGGGAAGGGAGACTTAATGAGCAGTTCTTC
TRBV4-3	TRBJ1-3	.	.	CASSQVGLGAGGNTIYF	TGCGCCAGCAGCCAAGTTGGGCTGGGGGCTGGGGGAAACACCATATATTTT